This T cell receptor (beta chain) was sequenced for a study of regulatory T cells in long-lasting Graves disease (dated by TCRdb to the early 2020s). For the wider study: In the newly diagnosed Graves' disease group, patients had been taking antithyroid drugs for less than 3 months. This study used TCR sequencing and RNA sequencing of peripheral blood to compare persistent Graves' disease patients against newly diagnosed Graves' disease patients. The study was registered as a clinical trial and conducted in China. A total of 35 or so samples underwent TCR sequencing: 13 from persistent and roughly 20 from newly diagnosed Graves' disease patients.

The CDR3 covers 15 residues, taking in both the cysteine and the phenylalanine. Just CDR3 DNA is preserved here, 45 bases in frame from base 1. From a lookup of the germline V gene, CDR1 and CDR2 are SGHRS and YFSETQ. Ends trimmed: V by 6 bases, J by 0 bases; bases unmatched to a gene: 6. Points on this clonotype: No antigen is known for it. Base qualities were left out, and no much larger clone turns up one base away.

Summary of the overall study and its limitations: Persistent Graves' disease patients showed lower TCR Shannon entropy and fewer highly expanded clones than newly diagnosed patients, suggesting clonal expansion. Peripheral blood alone was examined, since thyroid tissue, which constituted the primary lesion, could not be accessed. Sequencing and analysis were limited to the TCR beta chain. Patients with persistent disease shared more public clonotypes (fewer than 3,000) than newly diagnosed patients did (approximately 1,000). The authors acknowledged the small sample size as a limitation that may reduce accuracy. Preferential use of TRBV28, TRBJ1-2 and TRBJ2-5 was observed in persistent disease, whereas TRBV20-1 and TRBJ2-1 were favored in newly diagnosed disease.

Taken with the paper, the label for time point translates to: newly diagnosed GD, antithyroid drugs for less than 3 months. RNA was extracted from PBMCs in TRIzol for both TCR sequencing and RNA sequencing. Graves' disease was diagnosed according to American Thyroid Association guidelines. Patients were recruited from an endocrinology department in Xi'an, China. From each patient, 7.5 to 10 milliliters of peripheral blood was collected into an EDTA anticoagulant tube. Ficoll Paque Plus density gradient separation was used to isolate PBMCs, and no further T cell sorting was done. An Agilent 2100 Bioanalyzer and agarose gel were used to check RNA quality, and a NanoDrop 2000 was used to measure RNA concentration. Libraries were constructed by multiplex PCR. TCRdb shows the sequencer as Illumina HiSeq 4000. To build TCR beta libraries, CDR3 regions were amplified by Arm-PCR using iRepertoire HTBI primers. PCR products were gel purified before sequencing. Under the source paper's analysis protocol: Across samples, 60 to 80 TRBV and roughly 13 TRBJ segments were identified and used for gene usage analysis of CDR3 amino acid clonotypes. Filtered high-quality paired reads were merged into contigs using COPE and FqMerger. BLAST was used to align contigs to IMGT TRBV, TRBD and TRBJ reference genes, with CDR3 defined following IMGT. Any clonotype with a frequency above 0.1% was classified as a highly expanded clone. Repertoire diversity was measured by Shannon entropy, and V-J evenness by the Gini coefficient. Clonotypes shared by more than one individual were considered public. TCRdb passed the public sequencing reads through fastp at Q25 and MiXCR, retaining productive beta sequences. Every CDR3 protein is listed once, alongside the most common genes and DNA of its rows. TCRdb, not the authors, supplied the V and J calls. This sample comprises around 500,000 distinct CDR3 sequences, 12% of them detected only once. The leading ten clones occupy almost 9% of the sample.

The data also belong to a second study, concerning T cells in Graves' hyperthyroidism and ophthalmopathy. The second study, in turn, reports: Stable Graves' hyperthyroidism was defined as the absence of progression to ophthalmopathy over 18 months of follow-up. Hyperthyroidism patients were newly diagnosed, had a disease duration of under 2 months, and were aged 18 to 65 years. Patients with uncontrolled infections, other autoimmune diseases, pregnancy or lactation were excluded. Clinical symptoms, serum thyroxine and TRAb, thyroid ultrasound, and orbital computed tomography formed the basis for the diagnoses. For the first round of RT-PCR on the TCR CDR3, the HTBI primer set was used together with the Qiagen OneStep RT-PCR kit. Most expanded thyroid clonotypes (frequency above 0.001) were also found in blood, which suggests that blood repertoires may mirror thyroid immune responses. A 13 V-J signature model separated ophthalmopathy from stable hyperthyroidism, with roughly 88% sensitivity and 81.08% specificity in cross-validation and 80%/75% in testing. In validation, the model predicted progression to ophthalmopathy a median of about 6.8 months before onset, with 70% to 71% sensitivity and roughly 79% specificity. TCR V-J signatures able to tell the groups apart were searched for in a discovery cohort of some 100 patients, of whom about 40 had Graves' ophthalmopathy and around 56 had stable Graves' hyperthyroidism. An independent validation cohort of fewer than 20 hyperthyroidism patients and more than 15 patients who later progressed to ophthalmopathy tested prospective prediction of ophthalmopathy. For training and testing, the 100 or so patients in the discovery cohort were randomly divided in a 7:3 ratio. Thyroid tissue and blood T-cell repertoires from more than five Graves' hyperthyroidism patients were also compared in the study. After sampling, hyperthyroidism patients received methimazole starting at 30 mg daily, and ophthalmopathy patients received high-dose intravenous methylprednisolone. A second multiplex PCR round built the libraries, followed by size selection and purification. Libraries were sequenced paired-end with 100 bp reads on an Illumina HiSeq2000. SOAPnuke was used to process the raw data, throwing out any read that contained adapters or uncalled bases, had a mean Phred below 15, or lacked an exact constant-primer or identifier match. High-quality paired reads were merged with COPE v1.2.5, and unique nucleotide sequences were defined as clonotypes. MiTCR v1.1 was used to align the clonotypes against IMGT TRBV, TRBD and TRBJ reference segments. The analysis was restricted to V-J combinations with a frequency above 0.0001, which together covered 99.2% of the repertoires. The TCS score was defined as the ratio of F50 (clonal expansion) to E x V (chaos), calculated using BLOSUM62-based TCRdist between CDR3 peptides within each V-J. Welch's t-statistics and random forest reduced 514 V-J features to fewer than 15, which were used in a naive Bayes classifier (R e1071). No statistical method was used to fix the sample size in advance, and group allocation was not hidden from the investigators. TCR Vbeta CDR3 sequencing of fewer than 150 peripheral blood samples (under 45 ophthalmopathy, 75 to 80 hyperthyroidism and about 17 progressor patients) is reported in the paper.

Sequences were derived from peripheral blood mononuclear cells (PBMCs), sampled at new diagnosis, from a patient treated with antithyroid drugs. The sequence joins TRBV5-1 to TRBJ2-1; 7 middle bases align to TRBD1. The clonotype comes from a woman in her 30s with Graves disease. Donor details come from another sample of the same person, matched by shared clones. The CDR3: CASTRTGDSYNEQFF. At the DNA level, the sequence is TGCGCCAGCACTCGAACAGGGGACTCCTACAATGAGCAGTTCTTC. The full variable domain, with segments outside the CDR3 supplied by the reference TRBV5-1 and TRBJ2-1 proteins, appears as KAGVTQTPRYLIKTRGQQVTLSCSPISGHRSVSWYQQTPGQGLQFLFEYFSETQRNKGNFPGRFSGRQFSNSRSEMNVSTLELGDSALYLCASTRTGDSYNEQFFGPGTRLTVL.